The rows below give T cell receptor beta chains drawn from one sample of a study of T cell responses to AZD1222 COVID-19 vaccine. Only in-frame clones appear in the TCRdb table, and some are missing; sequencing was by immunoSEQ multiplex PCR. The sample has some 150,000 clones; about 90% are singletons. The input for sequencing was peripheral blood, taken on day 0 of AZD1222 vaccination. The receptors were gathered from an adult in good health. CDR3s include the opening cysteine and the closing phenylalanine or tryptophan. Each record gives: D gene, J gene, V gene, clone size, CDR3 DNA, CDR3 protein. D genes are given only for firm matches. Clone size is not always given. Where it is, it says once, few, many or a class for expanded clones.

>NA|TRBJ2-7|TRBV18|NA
TGTGCCAGCTCACTGAGACTTGACAGACACGAGCAGTACTTC
CASSLRLDRHEQYF
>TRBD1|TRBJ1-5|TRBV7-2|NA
TGTGCCAGCAGCTTAGGGGACAGGGCAGATCAGCCCCAGCATTTT
CASSLGDRADQPQHF
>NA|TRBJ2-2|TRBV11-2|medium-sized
TGTGCCAGCAGCTCCTGGGGGGCGTACACCGGGGAGCTGTTTTTT
CASSSWGAYTGELFF
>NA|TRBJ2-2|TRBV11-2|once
TGTGCCAGCAGAGAGGCGGTCAGTGTCAACACCGGGGAGCTGTTTTTT
CASREAVSVNTGELFF
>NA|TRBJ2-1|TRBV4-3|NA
TGCGCCAGCAGCCAAGGGAGGGGGGTGGATGAGCAGTTCTTC
CASSQGRGVDEQFF
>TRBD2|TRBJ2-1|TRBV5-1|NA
TGCGCCAGCAGCTTGGGGGTCGGCGGGGGAACCGACAATGAGCAGTTCTTC
CASSLGVGGGTDNEQFF
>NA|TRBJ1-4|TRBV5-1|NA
TGCGCCAGCAGCTTTTGGTCAACCGATGAAAAACTGTTTTTT
CASSFWSTDEKLFF
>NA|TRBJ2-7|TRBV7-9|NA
TGTGCCAGCAGCTTAGGGTACAGCCCCTACGAGCAGTACTTC
CASSLGYSPYEQYF
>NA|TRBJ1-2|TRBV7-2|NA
TGTGCCAGCAGCAGGAGGACAGTTGATGGCTACACCTTC
CASSRRTVDGYTF
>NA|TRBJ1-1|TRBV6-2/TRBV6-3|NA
TGTGCCAGCAGTAACGAAGGGTATCACACTGAAGCTTTCTTT
CASSNEGYHTEAFF
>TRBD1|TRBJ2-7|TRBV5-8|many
TGTGCCAGCAGCTTTCGGGACAGGGGGCTCCGAGGGCAGTACTTC
CASSFRDRGLRGQYF
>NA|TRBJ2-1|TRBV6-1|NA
TGTGCCAGCAGTGTAGCGGAGGAGGGGGACGATGAGCAGTTCTTC
CASSVAEEGDDEQFF
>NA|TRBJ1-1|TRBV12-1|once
TGTGCCAGCAGCTCCGGGGGTCTCACTGAAGCTTTCTTT
CASSSGGLTEAFF
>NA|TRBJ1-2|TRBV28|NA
TGTGCCAGCAGTTTTAAGCACAGGATAGGCTACACCTTC
CASSFKHRIGYTF
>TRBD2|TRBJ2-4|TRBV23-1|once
TGCGCCAGCAGTCCGCGACTAGCGGATCCCCCTATCACTCAGTACTTC
CASSPRLADPPITQYF
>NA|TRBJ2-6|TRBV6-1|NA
TGTGCCAGCAGTGACCGGATATCCTACTCTGGGGCCAACGTCCTGACTTTC
CASSDRISYSGANVLTF
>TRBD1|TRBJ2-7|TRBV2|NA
TGTGCCAGCAGTGAAAGACGAAGGGACAGTCACGAGCAGTACTTC
CASSERRRDSHEQYF
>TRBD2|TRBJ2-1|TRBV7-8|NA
TGTGCCAGCAGCTTAGTAGCGGGAGTCAATGAGCAGTTCTTC
CASSLVAGVNEQFF
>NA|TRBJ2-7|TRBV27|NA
TGTGCCAGCAGTCCCCTGGCCCTCTACGAGCAGTACTTC
CASSPLALYEQYF
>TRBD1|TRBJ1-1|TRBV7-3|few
TGTGCCAGCAGCACCACAGGGGGCTTTGAAGCTTTCTTT
CASSTTGGFEAFF
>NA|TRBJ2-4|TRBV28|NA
TGTGCCAGCAGGTCGGGGGGCTATTACAAAAACATTCAGTACTTC
CASRSGGYYKNIQYF
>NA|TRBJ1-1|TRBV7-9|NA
TGTGCCAGCAGTCAGGCTCACAACACTGAAGCTTTCTTT
CASSQAHNTEAFF
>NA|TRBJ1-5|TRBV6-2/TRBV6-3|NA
TGTGCCAGCAGTTACAGGGGTCGGAGTAGCAATCAGCCCCAGCATTTT
CASSYRGRSSNQPQHF
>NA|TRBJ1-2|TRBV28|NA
TGTGCCAGCAGTTTATCGATGGGGATCTATGGCTACACCTTC
CASSLSMGIYGYTF
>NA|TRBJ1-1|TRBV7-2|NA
TGTGCCAGCAGCTTGGGGGGACTGAAGAACACTGAAGCTTTCTTT
CASSLGGLKNTEAFF
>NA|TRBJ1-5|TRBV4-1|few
TGCGCCAGCAGCCCAGAGACAGGAACTTTCAATCAGCCCCAGCATTTT
CASSPETGTFNQPQHF
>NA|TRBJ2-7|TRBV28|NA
TGTGCCAGCAGGGGACGGACAGACTACGAGCAGTACTTC
CASRGRTDYEQYF
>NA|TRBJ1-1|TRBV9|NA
TGTGCCAGCAGCGTACAACCACAACTGCAGAACACTGAAGCTTTCTTT
CASSVQPQLQNTEAFF
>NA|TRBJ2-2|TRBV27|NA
TGTGCCAGCAGTGTAGGGGCATGGGGGTTCCAGACCAACACCGGGGAGCTGTTTTTT
CASSVGAWGFQTNTGELFF
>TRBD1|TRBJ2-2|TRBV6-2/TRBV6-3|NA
TGTGCCAGCAGTCCCGAGCCGGGACAGGGGGCCGGCGGGGAGCTGTTTTTT
CASSPEPGQGAGGELFF
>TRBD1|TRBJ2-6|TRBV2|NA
TGTGCCAGCAGTGAAGACAGGGGGGTGACTGGGGCCAACGTCCTGACTTTC
CASSEDRGVTGANVLTF
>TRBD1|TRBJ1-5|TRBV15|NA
TGTGCCACCAGCTCTACAGGGGGACGCAATCAGCCCCAGCATTTT
CATSSTGGRNQPQHF
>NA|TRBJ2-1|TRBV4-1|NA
TGCGCCAGCAGCCAGGCGACCCCCCTTGGAGATGAGCAGTTCTTC
CASSQATPLGDEQFF
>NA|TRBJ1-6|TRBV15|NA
TGTGCCACCAGCAGAGATCCCTCCTATAATTCACCCCTCCACTTT
CATSRDPSYNSPLHF
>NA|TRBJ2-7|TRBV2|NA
TGTGCCAGCAGGGGAGGGGGCAGCTCCTACGAGCAGTACTTC
CASRGGGSSYEQYF
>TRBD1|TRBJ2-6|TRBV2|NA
TGTGCCAGCGGTCCAGGGGGTAACGTCCTGACTTTC
CASGPGGNVLTF
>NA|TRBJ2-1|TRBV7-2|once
TGTGCCAGCAGTGTCCGAGGCGGGAACTCCTACAATGAGCAGTTCTTC
CASSVRGGNSYNEQFF
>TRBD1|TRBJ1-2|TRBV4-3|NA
TGCGCCAGCAGGGGACAGGGCAACTATGGCTACACCTTC
CASRGQGNYGYTF
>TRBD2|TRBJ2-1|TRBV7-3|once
TGTGCCAGCAGCTCAGGGGGACTAGCGGGGTACAATGAGCAGTTCTTC
CASSSGGLAGYNEQFF
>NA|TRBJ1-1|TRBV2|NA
TGTGCCAGCGGATACAGAGACATGAACACTGAAGCTTTCTTT
CASGYRDMNTEAFF